The clone carrying this T cell receptor (beta chain) appeared many times. Its matching antigen is unknown. This record comes from a study of T cells in Graves' hyperthyroidism and ophthalmopathy. V lost 2 bases and J lost 1, with 3 bases in between. CDR3 length: 13 amino acids. CDR1 and CDR2 (germline): KGHSH, LQKENI. Patients counted as stable if ophthalmopathy did not develop within 18 months. Amplification of TCR beta CDR3 regions was performed using RNA transcripts as template. First-round RT-PCR with HTBI primers amplified the TCR CDR3 region. MiXCR, applied by TCRdb to the multiplex PCR reads, yields one record per CDR3 protein. The sample yields some 440,000 distinct CDR3 sequences, 15% to 18% seen once. Study results and limitations: Appearing also in blood were most of the thyroid clonotypes expanded above 0.001.

The clonotype was recovered from a woman in her late teens or twenties with Graves' hyperthyroidism. V usage is TRBV18 and J usage is TRBJ2-4; D unclear. Sequencing was performed on blood. The CDR3, as DNA: TGTGCCAGCTCACCAGGGGCCAAAAACATTCAGTACTTC. Encoded protein: CASSPGAKNIQYF.